The clone carrying this T cell receptor beta chain showed up just a few times. Its target is unknown. CDR3 and TCR beta VDJ profiling relied on genomic DNA as the template. Using its own MiXCR run on the reads, TCRdb lists one record per CDR3 protein. Of a few hundred thousand distinct CDR3 sequences detected, about a third appear once; the ten largest clones hold roughly 1.1%. This sample was taken from a study of CD8+CD57+ T cells in acquired aplastic anemia. Across the whole study: On average, sorted CD4+ and CD8+ cells gave approximately 3 ug of DNA. Healthy CD8+ samples averaged about 11.0 million reads.

The study's findings and limits: Patients and controls turned out to have roughly 29 CD8+ CDR3 sequences in common. Any difference that existed in CD8+ Simpson's diversity between patients and controls was not significant.

The specimen sequenced was sorted CD4+, CD8+, or CD8+CD57+ T cells (not recorded which) from PBMCs. The source is a human donor in good health, serving as a control.

The CDR3 DNA follows: TGCGCCAGCAGCCAAGGCCGGGCTAGCGGGTCCTACAATGAGCAGTTCTTC. Translated, it gives CASSQGRASGSYNEQFF. This chain uses TRBV4-1 with TRBJ2-1, with 8 bases that match TRBD2. The junction had 6 bases not matched to a gene; V was cut back by 1 base and J by 1 base. The CDR3 has 17 residues. The germline V gene encodes CDR1 MGHRA and CDR2 YSYEKL.